A selection of T cell receptor beta chains follows, all from one sample in a study of Tregs in tolerant kidney transplant recipients. Clones were sequenced by immunoSEQ multiplex PCR, and TCRdb holds only the in-frame ones, with some missing. Here the sample spans about 64,000 clones, around 87% being singletons. The sample was CD4+ T cells from blood (PBMCs), taken 6 months after the transplant. All receptors derive from a human patient who received a combined kidney and bone marrow transplant. Some of these T cells may belong to the graft donor. CDR3s include the opening cysteine and the closing phenylalanine or tryptophan. Fields, in order: V gene, D gene, J gene, CDR3 DNA, CDR3 protein. D genes are given only for firm matches.

>TRBV7-9|NA|TRBJ1-5
TGTGCCAGCAGCTTAGCGGCAGGCGACAATCAGCCCCAGCATTTT
CASSLAAGDNQPQHF
>TRBV2|NA|TRBJ2-5
TGTGCCAGCGATAAGGCGAATCGAGGAGAGACCCAGTACTTC
CASDKANRGETQYF
>TRBV10-3|NA|TRBJ2-5
TGTGCCATCAGTGAGTCATTGGGCACCCAGTACTTC
CAISESLGTQYF
>TRBV9|NA|TRBJ2-2
TGTGCCAGCAGCGTTCAGACCCCCGGGACAACCGGGGAGCTGTTTTTT
CASSVQTPGTTGELFF
>TRBV14|NA|TRBJ1-1
TGTGCCAGCAGTTTGTACCCGGGGGCTGAAGCTTTCTTT
CASSLYPGAEAFF
>TRBV28|TRBD1|TRBJ1-1
TGTGCCAGCAAGGGACAGGGGAACACTGAAGCTTTCTTT
CASKGQGNTEAFF
>TRBV18|TRBD1|TRBJ2-7
TGTGCCAGCTCGGAAAGGACAGGGCTTGCCTACGAGCAGTACTTC
CASSERTGLAYEQYF
>TRBV9|TRBD2|TRBJ2-7
TGTGCCAGCAGCGCGTCAGGCCTAGCGGGAGACGAGCAGTACTTC
CASSASGLAGDEQYF
>TRBV6-6|TRBD1|TRBJ1-2
TGTGCCAGCAGCCGACAGGGGTCAGCTAACTATGGCTACACCTTC
CASSRQGSANYGYTF
>TRBV27|NA|TRBJ1-1
TGTGCCAGCAGTTTATATGTAGAGAACACTGAAGCTTTCTTT
CASSLYVENTEAFF
>TRBV11-3|TRBD2|TRBJ2-3
TGTGCCAGCAGCTTCCTAGCGGGGCTTAGCACAGATACGCAGTATTTT
CASSFLAGLSTDTQYF
>TRBV7-6|NA|TRBJ1-5
TGTGCCAGCAGCTTAGTTTCGGGGAATGGGCAGCCCCAGCATTTT
CASSLVSGNGQPQHF
>TRBV9|TRBD2|TRBJ2-1
TGTGCCAGCAGCGTAGCTAGGACTAGCGGTAACTACAATGAGCAGTTCTTC
CASSVARTSGNYNEQFF
>TRBV7-9|TRBD2|TRBJ2-3
TGTGCCAGCAGCTTAGTACTAGCGGGGGGCACAGATACGCAGTATTTT
CASSLVLAGGTDTQYF
>TRBV5-8|TRBD1|TRBJ1-4
TGTGCCAGCAGCCCCGGACAGGGGGCAACTAATGAAAAACTGTTTTTT
CASSPGQGATNEKLFF